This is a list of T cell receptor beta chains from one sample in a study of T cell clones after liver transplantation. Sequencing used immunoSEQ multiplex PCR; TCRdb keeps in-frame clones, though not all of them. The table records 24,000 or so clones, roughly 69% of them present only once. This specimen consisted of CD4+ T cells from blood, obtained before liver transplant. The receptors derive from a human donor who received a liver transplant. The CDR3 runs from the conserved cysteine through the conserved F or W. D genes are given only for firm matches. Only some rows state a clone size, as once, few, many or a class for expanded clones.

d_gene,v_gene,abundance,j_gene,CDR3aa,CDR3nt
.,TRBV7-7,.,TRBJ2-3,CASSLAEADTQYF,TGTGCCAGCAGCCTAGCTGAGGCAGATACGCAGTATTTT
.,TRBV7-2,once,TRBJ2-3,CASSLTSFTDTQYF,TGTGCCAGCAGCCTCACTAGTTTCACAGATACGCAGTATTTT
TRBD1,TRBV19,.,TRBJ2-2,CASSRQGNTGELFF,TGTGCCAGTAGTCGACAGGGGAACACCGGGGAGCTGTTTTTT
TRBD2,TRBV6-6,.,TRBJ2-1,CASSWTSGRVDEQFF,TGTGCCAGCAGTTGGACTAGCGGGAGGGTCGATGAGCAGTTCTTC
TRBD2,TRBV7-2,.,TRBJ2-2,CASSFSLAGGPNTGELFF,TGTGCCAGCAGCTTTTCCCTAGCGGGAGGGCCCAACACCGGGGAGCTGTTTTTT
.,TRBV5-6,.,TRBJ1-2,CASSLSGDGYGYTF,TGTGCCAGCAGCTTGTCGGGGGATGGCTATGGCTACACCTTC
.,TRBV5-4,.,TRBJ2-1,CASSLAGLYNEQFF,TGTGCCAGCAGCTTGGCGGGACTCTACAATGAGCAGTTCTTC
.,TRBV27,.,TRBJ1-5,CASSVDSNSNQPQHF,TGTGCCAGCAGTGTTGACAGCAATAGCAATCAGCCCCAGCATTTT
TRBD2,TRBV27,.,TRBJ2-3,CASSSQRGSTDTQYF,TGTGCCAGCAGTTCCCAGCGGGGGAGCACAGATACGCAGTATTTT
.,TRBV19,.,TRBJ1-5,CASAYSNQPQHF,TGTGCCAGTGCGTATAGCAATCAGCCCCAGCATTTT
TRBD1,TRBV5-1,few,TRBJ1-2,CASSLVEGALGYTF,TGCGCCAGCAGCCTGGTCGAGGGGGCGCTTGGCTACACCTTC
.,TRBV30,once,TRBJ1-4,CAWSASKGMNEKLFF,TGTGCCTGGAGTGCCTCAAAGGGGATGAATGAAAAACTGTTTTTT
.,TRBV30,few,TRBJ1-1,CAAGFEAFF,TGTGCCGCCGGCTTTGAAGCTTTCTTT
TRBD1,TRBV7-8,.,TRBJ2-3,CASSAGTGPRTQYF,TGTGCCAGCAGCGCAGGGACAGGCCCCCGTACGCAGTATTTT
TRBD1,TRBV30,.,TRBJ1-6,CAWPPGQTNSPLHF,TGTGCCTGGCCACCGGGACAGACTAATTCACCCCTCCACTTT
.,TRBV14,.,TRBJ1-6,CASSQDPRGLSPLHF,TGTGCCAGCAGCCAAGATCCGAGGGGGTTATCACCCCTCCACTTT
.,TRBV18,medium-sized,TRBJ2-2,CASSPIPNSFGELFF,TGTGCCAGCTCACCGATTCCTAACTCGTTCGGGGAGCTGTTTTTT
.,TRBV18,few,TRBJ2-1,CASSSLNYNEQFF,TGTGCCAGCTCATCCCTAAATTACAATGAGCAGTTCTTC
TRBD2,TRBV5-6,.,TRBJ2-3,CASSSLAGLTDTQYF,TGTGCCAGCAGCTCCTTAGCGGGGCTCACAGATACGCAGTATTTT
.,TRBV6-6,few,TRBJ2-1,CASRTTAGREQFF,TGTGCCAGCAGGACAACCGCGGGGCGTGAGCAGTTCTTC
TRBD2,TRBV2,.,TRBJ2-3,CASRTLSGGNPDTQYF,TGTGCCAGCAGGACCCTTAGCGGGGGGAACCCAGATACGCAGTATTTT
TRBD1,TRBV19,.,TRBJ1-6,CASSTYLPGQGIGSPLHF,TGTGCCAGTAGTACCTATCTTCCGGGACAGGGGATCGGTTCACCCCTCCACTTT
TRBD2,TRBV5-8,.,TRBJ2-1,CASSQTRTSGSLNEQFF,TGTGCCAGCAGCCAGACACGAACTAGCGGGAGTCTAAATGAGCAGTTCTTC
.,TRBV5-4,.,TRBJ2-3,CASSSDNTDTQYF,TGTGCCAGCAGCTCGGATAATACAGATACGCAGTATTTT
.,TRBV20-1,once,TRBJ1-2,CRGGDDYGYTF,TGCAGAGGAGGGGACGACTATGGCTACACCTTC
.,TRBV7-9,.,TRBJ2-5,CASSSRTEETQYF,TGTGCCAGCAGCTCCCGTACGGAAGAGACCCAGTACTTC
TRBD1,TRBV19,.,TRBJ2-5,CASSGRGQVGETQYF,TGTGCCAGTAGTGGCAGGGGGCAAGTCGGAGAGACCCAGTACTTC
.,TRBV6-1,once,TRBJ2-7,CASSGTVRGVQYF,TGTGCCAGCAGTGGTACGGTACGAGGAGTGCAGTACTTC
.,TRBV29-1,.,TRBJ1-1,CSVYEPSSNTEAFF,TGCAGCGTTTACGAGCCATCATCGAACACTGAAGCTTTCTTT
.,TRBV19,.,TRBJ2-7,CASSSRRGDEQYF,TGTGCCAGTAGTTCCAGGCGCGGGGACGAGCAGTACTTC
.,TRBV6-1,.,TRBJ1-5,CASSGSRGEGSNQPQHF,TGTGCCAGCAGTGGAAGCAGGGGCGAGGGTAGCAATCAGCCCCAGCATTTT
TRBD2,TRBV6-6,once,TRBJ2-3,CASYASGNPTDTQYF,TGTGCCAGCTACGCTAGCGGGAATCCCACAGATACGCAGTATTTT
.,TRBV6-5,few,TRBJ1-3,CASSYSRPSSGNTIYF,TGTGCCAGCAGTTACTCGAGACCGAGCTCTGGAAACACCATATATTTT
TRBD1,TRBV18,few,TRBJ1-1,CASSDRGAIEAFF,TGTGCCAGCTCCGACAGGGGGGCGATTGAAGCTTTCTTT
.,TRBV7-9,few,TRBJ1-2,CASSFSGDNGYTF,TGTGCCAGCAGCTTTTCAGGGGACAATGGCTACACCTTC
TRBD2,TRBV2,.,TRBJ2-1,CASSELAGAYNEQFF,TGTGCCAGCAGTGAATTAGCGGGAGCCTACAATGAGCAGTTCTTC
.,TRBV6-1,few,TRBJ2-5,CASSVTPDRQETQYF,TGTGCCAGCAGTGTGACCCCGGACAGACAAGAGACCCAGTACTTC
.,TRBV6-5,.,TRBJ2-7,CASSEGQYEQYF,TGTGCCAGCAGTGAGGGACAATACGAGCAGTACTTC
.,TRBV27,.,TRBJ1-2,CASSLNRAYNYGYTF,TGTGCCAGCAGCCTTAACAGGGCTTATAACTATGGCTACACCTTC
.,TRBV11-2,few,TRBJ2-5,CASSLNRNQETQYF,TGTGCCAGCAGCTTAAACAGGAATCAAGAGACCCAGTACTTC
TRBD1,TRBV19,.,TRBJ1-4,CASRGQIRQGASEKLFF,TGTGCCAGTAGGGGGCAAATTAGACAGGGGGCCTCTGAAAAACTGTTTTTT
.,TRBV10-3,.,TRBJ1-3,CAISEGAPSGNTIYF,TGTGCCATCAGTGAGGGGGCCCCCTCTGGAAACACCATATATTTT
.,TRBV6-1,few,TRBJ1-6,CATTNPPGVNSPLHF,TGTGCCACCACTAACCCCCCGGGGGTTAATTCACCCCTCCACTTT